This T cell receptor beta chain was documented in a study of PD-1 blockade in classical Hodgkin lymphoma (dated by TCRdb to the early 2020s). Regarding the complete study: Nivolumab dosing was 3 mg/kg intravenously every 2 weeks, continuing until either disease progression or unacceptable toxicity. A peripheral blood immune signature of response to PD-1 blockade in classical Hodgkin lymphoma was defined using TCR beta sequencing and CyTOF. General study outcomes and caveats: The study covered only a single clinical trial cohort, and the causes of the repertoire differences, possibly disease activity or prior therapy, were still not defined. Baseline TCR diversity was reported to be lower in newly diagnosed patients than in healthy donors, and even lower in relapsed/refractory patients. Lower diversity was seen in patients whose nivolumab began less than 1 year after ASCT, and these patients were left out of later analyses so that immune reconstitution would not confound the results. Trial patients with a complete response had baseline diversity similar to that of newly diagnosed patients, while partial responders and progressors had significantly lower diversity. CD4+ but not CD8+ TCR diversity rose significantly by C4D1 (p=0.0027 vs p=0.16), most apparent in complete responders (p=0.02).

CDR3 length: 15 amino acids, cysteine to phenylalanine. Left in the record is the CDR3 DNA by itself, 45 bases read in frame from the first base. The germline V gene (reference sequence) sets CDR1 to SEHNR and CDR2 to FQNEAQ. After removal of 6 bases from V and 2 bases from J, the junction retains 7 bases not matched to a gene. The sample's time point label, decoded: cycle 2 day 1 (C2D1) of nivolumab. Every trial patient had relapsed after autologous stem cell transplantation, and cohorts A, B and C differed in prior brentuximab vedotin exposure. The trial cohort comprised around 60 patients with relapsed/refractory classical Hodgkin lymphoma whose best overall responses were complete response, partial response or progressive disease. Trial patients were treated with single-agent nivolumab in the multi-cohort phase II CheckMate 205 trial. An independent review committee assessed best overall response by applying the 2007 International Working Group response criteria. Trial PBMCs were obtained immediately prior to nivolumab initiation (C1D1) and on therapy at cycle 2 day 1 and cycle 4 day 1. Peripheral blood was collected in 8 mL Vacutainer Cell Preparation Tubes, from which PBMCs were isolated by centrifugation and then cryopreserved.

Worth noting for this clone: Its specific antigen is unknown. Within one base of it there is no much larger clone, and no base qualities were kept.

Genomic DNA was extracted with the Qiagen DNeasy kit from unsorted PBMCs and from negatively selected CD4+ and CD8+ fractions. Using primers that anneal to V and J segments, immunoSEQ multiplex PCR amplified the TCR beta CDR3 regions. Amplification bias was minimized using a synthetic immune receptor repertoire, and residual bias was removed computationally after sequencing. Processing in the source paper ran as follows. Repertoire diversity was quantified as the Shannon entropy index using custom Python scripts. Unsorted, CD4+ and CD8+ repertoires were analyzed separately, except in combined analyses where CD4+ and CD8+ sequences were merged in silico. A clone was considered expanded if an increase in frequency of at least 2-fold after treatment relative to C1D1 was found, and a pseudocount of 0.5 was applied to clones undetected at baseline. Clones with 0 or 1 copy at C1D1 were classified as singleton clones, and clones with 2 or more copies were classified as non-singleton clones. Clones expanded in unsorted samples were annotated as CD4+, CD8+ or unknown by matching protein sequences in sorted samples from the same patient. Wilcoxon tests on paired samples were used to test diversity changes from C1D1 to C4D1. TCRdb took this table from immuneACCESS and kept in-frame rearrangements with V and J called. Such tables lack part of the clones; where checked against another copy, unresolved V genes explain under half of the gap, and the rest is unexplained. The V and J calls and clone size come from that table; D and trimming were worked out from the DNA. The sample has approximately 99,000 clones on record, roughly 87% of them singletons. The ten largest clonotypes hold 20% of the sample.

Here the sequenced sample was peripheral blood mononuclear cells (PBMCs), taken before the second cycle of nivolumab. The rearranged segments are TRBV7-9 and TRBJ2-5, with 9 bases aligning to TRBD1. The source of this sequence is a human donor with classical Hodgkin lymphoma. The bases are TGTGCCAGCAGTATGGGGACAGGGCGTCAAGAGACCCAGTACTTC. It is translated as CASSMGTGRQETQYF.